These T cell receptor beta chains were read from a single sample in a study of T cell clusters in autoimmune cytopenias. TCRdb re-called the multiplex PCR reads and shows each CDR3 protein once, DNA omitted. The sample has some 1,000 distinct CDR3 sequences; the top ten hold over 45%. Source material: peripheral blood. These receptors were collected from a human donor with an autoimmune cytopenia or autoimmune hepatitis (not recorded which). Each CDR3 is given with its conserved first and last residue. Fields, in order: J gene, V gene, clone size, CDR3 protein. Not every row has a clone size; where given, it reads once, few, many or a size class.

TRBJ2-1 TRBV18 . CASSPPRSDRASFNEQFF
TRBJ1-1 TRBV12-3/TRBV12-4 . CASSSWPEAFF
TRBJ2-7 TRBV6-1 medium-sized CASRARTYEQYF
TRBJ1-1 TRBV20-1 . CSAPLNTEAFF
TRBJ1-1 TRBV5-1 medium-sized CASSSGQPNTEAFF
TRBJ2-5 TRBV18 medium-sized CASSPGGKETQYF
TRBJ2-2 TRBV7-2 medium-sized CASSLMAARTGELFF
TRBJ2-3 TRBV6-1 medium-sized CASSKAGQLTDTQYF
TRBJ2-7 TRBV19 large CASRRDSQYEQYF
TRBJ1-5 TRBV2 large CASRDGTGGYQPQHF
TRBJ2-5 TRBV7-2 medium-sized CASSLEDSPETQYF
TRBJ1-1 TRBV19 medium-sized CASSSRTGEDPEAFF
TRBJ2-1 TRBV14 medium-sized CASSQDIIGEQFF
TRBJ2-7 TRBV9 . CASGRGSYEQYF
TRBJ2-7 TRBV6-5 medium-sized CASRGLPGGGVYEQYF
TRBJ2-7 TRBV12-3/TRBV12-4 medium-sized CASSPSYEQYF
TRBJ2-1 TRBV6-1 medium-sized CASRVAGGPYNEQFF
TRBJ2-2 TRBV10-3 medium-sized CAISGAGVSNTGELFF
TRBJ1-5 TRBV5-4 medium-sized CASSLDTNQPQHF
TRBJ1-3 TRBV7-2 . CASSLGSFGNTIYF
TRBJ1-6 TRBV11-2 . CASSLGQGNNSPLHF
TRBJ1-1 TRBV2 . CASSEGRGAQGAFF
TRBJ2-3 TRBV7-2 . CASSLLAVSDTQYF
TRBJ2-7 TRBV27 medium-sized CASSPLRTYEQYF
TRBJ2-6 TRBV4-3 medium-sized CASSQVRDSGANVLTF